This T cell receptor (beta chain) was sequenced during a study of blood T cell repertoires in COVID-19. On this clone itself: Other DNA sequences in the sample encode the same CDR3.

The V segment lost 0 bases and the J segment 3 bases; nucleotides outside the gene matches: 5. The CDR3 is 17 residues long. The germline V gene encodes CDR1 LGHNA and CDR2 YSLEER. Repertoires were generated with immunoSEQ multiplex PCR, while TCRdb's copy carries only in-frame clones and drops some. This table has approximately 250,000 clones, roughly 81% appearing once. The sequence was obtained from a man aged 40-49 years with acute or convalescent COVID-19. The sample was peripheral blood. This rearrangement joins TRBV4-3 to TRBJ2-3; 11 nucleotides match TRBD2. The CDR3 here is CASSQDLAGGGTDTQYF. In DNA, the CDR3 is TGCGCCAGCAGCCAAGACCTAGCGGGGGGAGGGACAGATACGCAGTATTTT.